This T cell receptor (beta chain) was captured in a study of cytomegalovirus exposure and HLA in healthy donors. About the research overall: Earlier results showed roughly 120 million unique TCR beta sequences derived from approximately 170 million T cells. Whole-study findings and limits: Evidence from a later analysis indicated that most CMV-associated TCR beta chains looked HLA-restricted.

Trimming removed 1 base from V and 2 bases from J, with 3 bases in between. Germline loops: CDR1 GTSNPN, CDR2 SVGIG (reference sequence). This CDR3 is built from 11 residues. This clone was observed a single time. Antigen unknown. 60 Vbeta and 13 Jbeta primers were used in PCR. The assay was immunoSEQ multiplex PCR, and TCRdb's table has in-frame clones only and misses some. The sample has 150,000 to 200,000 clones, around 87% seen once. The J gene is TRBJ2-7, the V gene TRBV30, with unresolved D. This clonotype originated in a woman under 30 in good health and CMV-seronegative. Material: PBMCs. The CDR3 DNA reads TGTGCCTGGAGTGACACCTACGAGCAGTACTTC. This translates into CAWSDTYEQYF.